In this sample, the clone carrying this TCR beta chain turned up once. Its antigen remains unknown. The authors sequenced TCR beta from blood CD8+ and CD4+ T cells. Negative isolation yielded CD8+ and CD4+ T cells; FACS enriched TEMRA cells. The data are from a study of CD8 T cells in Susac syndrome. Study-wide findings and caveats: TCR sequencing and HLA analysis covered a relatively small number of individuals.

The length of the CDR3 is 14 residues. Germline V gives CDR1 MNHEY, CDR2 SVGAGI. Between the trimmed V and J ends, which lost 4 bases and 5 bases, there was a span of 14 bases. Random hexamers were used to reverse transcribe an amount of about 0.45 to 1 ug RNA. By means of immunoSEQ multiplex PCR, TCR beta CDR3 spanning 54 Vbeta and 13 Jbeta underwent amplification. TCRdb recomputed calls from the immunoSEQ multiplex PCR reads with MiXCR, one row per CDR3 protein. This sample has some 100,000 distinct CDR3 sequences; about nine tenths occur once, and the top ten carry approximately 0.13%. The TCR sequence derives from a human donor in good health. The source material was CD4+ T cells from PBMCs. The chain couples TRBV6-5 to TRBJ1-2; D not certain. CDR3 protein: CASSSGVTQYGYTF. In nucleotides, the CDR3 is TGTGCCAGCAGTTCGGGCGTCACCCAATATGGCTACACCTTC.